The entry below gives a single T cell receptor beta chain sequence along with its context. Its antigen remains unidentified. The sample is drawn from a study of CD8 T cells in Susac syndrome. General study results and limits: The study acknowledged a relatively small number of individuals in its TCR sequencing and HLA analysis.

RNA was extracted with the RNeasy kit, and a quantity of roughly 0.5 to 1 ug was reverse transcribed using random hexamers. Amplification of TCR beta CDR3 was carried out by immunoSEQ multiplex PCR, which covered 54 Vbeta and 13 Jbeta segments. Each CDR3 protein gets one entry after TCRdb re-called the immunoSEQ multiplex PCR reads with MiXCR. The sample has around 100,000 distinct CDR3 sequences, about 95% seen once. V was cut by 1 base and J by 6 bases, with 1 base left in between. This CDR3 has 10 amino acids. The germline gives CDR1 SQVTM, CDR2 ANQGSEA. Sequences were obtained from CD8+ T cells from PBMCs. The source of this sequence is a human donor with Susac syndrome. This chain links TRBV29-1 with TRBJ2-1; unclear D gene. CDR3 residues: CSVEVNEQFF. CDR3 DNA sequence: TGCAGCGTTGAAGTCAATGAGCAGTTCTTC.